One and the same sample provided the 32 T cell receptor beta chains below, sequenced in a study of regulatory T cells in long-lasting Graves disease. Stated time point: newly diagnosed GD, antithyroid drugs for less than 3 months. The TCR library was made from RNA extracted from PBMCs. Sequencing libraries for TCR beta were prepared with iRepertoire HTBI primers and Arm-PCR of CDR3 regions. TCRdb recomputed calls from the multiplex PCR reads with MiXCR, one row per CDR3 protein. The sample records around 400,000 distinct CDR3 sequences, approximately 16% being singletons. This same sample was also part of a study on T cells in Graves' hyperthyroidism and ophthalmopathy.

This specimen was peripheral blood mononuclear cells (PBMCs), taken at new diagnosis, from a patient treated with antithyroid drugs. These receptors were collected from a middle-aged woman with Graves disease.

This clonotype was detected a few times. V and J are TRBV20-1 and TRBJ2-7; D unresolved. Trimming removed 0 bases at V and 10 bases at J, with 10 bases between. Germline V gives CDR1 DFQATT, CDR2 SNEGSKA (reference sequence). This CDR3 region has 11 residues. CDR3 bases: TGCAGTGCTAGAGATCGAAGCTTACAGTACTTC. This encodes CSARDRSLQYF.

This clonotype was picked up many times. Here the CDR3 reads CASSRQGGRTHEQYF. For the CDR3, the DNA is TGTGCCAGCAGCCGCCAGGGCGGGAGGACCCACGAGCAGTACTTC. The chain combines TRBV11-2 with TRBJ2-7; 8 bases align to TRBD2. This CDR3 region has 15 residues. Germline V gene lookup returns CDR1 SGHAT and CDR2 FQNNGV. V dropped 5 bases and J dropped 5; count of bases not matched to a gene: 11.

This clonotype appeared many times. CDR3 DNA sequence: TGTGCCAGCACCTATCTCCGGGACAGCACTGAAGCTTTCTTT. Its translation: CASTYLRDSTEAFF. The V call is TRBV7-9, the J call TRBJ1-1, with 7 bases fitting TRBD1. Germline lookup yields CDR1 SEHNR and CDR2 FQNEAQ (reference sequence). The CDR3 extends over 14 amino acids. Trimming at V came to 7 bases and at J to 4 bases, leaving 9 bases not matched to a gene. The whole variable domain, remainder taken from reference TRBV7-9 and TRBJ1-1, is DTGVSQNPRHKITKRGQNVTFRCDPISEHNRLYWYRQTLGQGPEFLTYFQNEAQLEKSRLLSDRFSAERPKGSFSTLEIQRTEQGDSAMYLCASTYLRDSTEAFFGQGTRLTVV.

There are many counts of this clonotype. The rearrangement joins TRBV6-2 or TRBV6-3 to TRBJ2-5; unclear D gene. The germline V and J ends were trimmed by 8 bases and 5 bases, with 9 bases remaining between them. Germline V gene data show CDR1 as MNHEY and CDR2 as SVGEGT. The CDR3 runs to 11 residues. The CDR3 nucleotides read TGTGCCAGCCGAGTTGGTGAGACCCAGTACTTC. Translated, it gives CASRVGETQYF.

This clonotype turned up a few times. V gene TRBV11-3 combines with J gene TRBJ2-7; TRBD2 matches at 8 bases. Unmatched junction bases numbered 15, after V lost 5 bases and J lost 3 bases. This CDR3 region has 17 residues. Germline CDR1 SGHNT, CDR2 YENEEA. CDR3 coding DNA: TGTGCCAGCAGCCACGATTTCCCGGGACTAGGTGTCTACGAGCAGTACTTC. Protein sequence: CASSHDFPGLGVYEQYF.

The sample holds a few counts of this clonotype. The chain employs TRBV15 and TRBJ2-7; 9 bases map to TRBD1. V was clipped by 7 bases and J by 3 bases; unmatched bases: 4. The germline CDR1 and CDR2 sequences are LNHNV and YYDKDF (reference sequence). CDR3 length equals 13 residues. The CDR3 loop is CATKEDRGYEQYF. DNA of the CDR3: TGTGCCACCAAGGAGGACAGGGGCTACGAGCAGTACTTC.

This clonotype appeared a few times. The rearrangement uses TRBV28 and TRBJ2-1; TRBD1 agrees at 12 bases. The J segment lost 8 bases and the V segment lost 11 bases, leaving 4 bases of the junction unmatched. This CDR3 is 12 amino acids long. Germline CDR1 and CDR2: MDHEN and SYDVKM. CDR3 residues: CAGTGGGDEQFF. CDR3 in DNA: TGTGCCGGGACAGGGGGCGGCGATGAGCAGTTCTTC.

This clonotype was counted between two and nine times. Being one base from a much bigger clone, this may be a read error. V gene TRBV11-2 combines with J gene TRBJ2-3, with 10 positions matching TRBD2. This CDR3 contains 16 residues. V lost 1 base and J lost 2; bases outside the gene matches: 3. Germline V gene lookup returns CDR1 SGHAT and CDR2 FQNNGV. The CDR3: CASSLASGGFTDTQYF. CDR3 bases: TGTGCCAGCAGCTTAGCTAGCGGGGGATTCACAGATACGCAGTATTTT.

This clonotype was seen ten or more times. V gene TRBV27 combines with J gene TRBJ2-1; TRBD2 is a possible D gene (5 bases). Trimming shortened V by 3 bases and J by 1 base, and 10 bases separated the two germline ends. The CDR3 spans 15 residues. Germline values: CDR1 MNHEY, CDR2 SMNVEV (reference sequence). CDR3 sequence reads: CASSFGAESYNEQFF. In DNA, the CDR3 is TGTGCCAGCAGTTTCGGAGCGGAATCCTACAATGAGCAGTTCTTC.

The chain has TRBV24-1 and TRBJ2-1, with TRBD1 matching 7 bases. The trim removed 3 bases at V and 7 bases at J, leaving 8 bases unmatched. The CDR3 extends over 15 amino acids. Looked up from germline, CDR1 is KGHDR and CDR2 is SFDVKD. CDR3 DNA: TGTGCCACCAGTGATAGGGACAGCCCCACGAATGAGCAGTTCTTC. It is translated as CATSDRDSPTNEQFF.

The table lists this clonotype with many counts. The chain joins TRBV18 to TRBJ1-4; no clear D. The germline gives CDR1 KGHSH, CDR2 LQKENI. Trimming removed 0 bases at V and 4 bases at J, with 9 bases between. This CDR3 is 15 amino acids long. Here the CDR3 reads CASSPPGVDNEKLFF. The CDR3 region has the DNA TGTGCCAGCTCACCACCGGGAGTGGATAATGAAAAACTGTTTTTT.

In this sample, this clonotype turned up many times. The V gene is TRBV30, the J gene TRBJ2-1; D is unclear. The CDR3 runs 12 residues. Germline CDR1 reads GTSNPN; CDR2 reads SVGIG (reference sequence). Trimming stripped 1 base from V and 8 bases from J, with 9 bases between. CDR3 sequence reads: CAWSASVYEQFF. CDR3 coding DNA: TGTGCCTGGAGTGCCTCCGTCTATGAGCAGTTCTTC.

This clonotype was seen only a few times. The rearrangement uses TRBV6-5 and TRBJ2-5; D not certain. Germline-derived CDR1 and CDR2 are MNHEY and SVGAGI. There are 12 residues in the CDR3. Trimming took 1 base from V and 5 from J, leaving 5 bases between them. DNA of the CDR3: TGTGCCAGCAGTTACTTACCGGAGACCCAGTACTTC. Translated: CASSYLPETQYF.

This clonotype was recorded many times. The J gene is TRBJ2-1, the V gene TRBV7-9; TRBD1 is a possible D gene (6 bases). V lost 1 base, J lost 4 bases, and 17 bases lay in between. The CDR3 consists of 17 residues. Per the germline V gene, CDR1 is SEHNR and CDR2 is FQNEAQ (reference sequence). CDR3 protein: CASSLGAPGQVYNEQFF. DNA for the CDR3: TGTGCCAGCAGCTTAGGGGCGCCGGGACAAGTGTACAATGAGCAGTTCTTC.

This rearrangement joins TRBV5-1 to TRBJ2-1, with TRBD2 matching over 11 bases. V lost 1 base to trimming and J lost 14 bases; unmatched junction nucleotides: 5. Germline CDR1 is SGHRS and CDR2 is YFSETQ. This CDR3 comprises 13 residues. DNA of the CDR3: TGCGCCAGCAGCTTGACTAGCGGGAGAGAGGAGTTCTTC. Its translation: CASSLTSGREEFF.

The chain is built from TRBV28 and TRBJ1-4; unclear D gene. Deletions cut 5 bases from V and 7 bases from J, with 11 bases between. Germline V CDR1 and CDR2: MDHEN, SYDVKM. The CDR3 has 13 residues. The CDR3 here is CASSVITSEKLFF. In DNA, the CDR3 is TGTGCCAGCAGTGTCATTACGAGTGAAAAACTGTTTTTT.

This chain uses TRBV5-1 with TRBJ2-6; perhaps D is TRBD1 or TRBD2 (6 bases each). The CDR3 has 16 residues. Germline CDR1 reads SGHRS; CDR2 reads YFSETQ. Between the trimmed V and J ends, which lost 0 bases and 0 bases, there was a span of 7 bases. The CDR3 here is CASSLEGGSGANVLTF. The CDR3 region has the DNA TGCGCCAGCAGCTTGGAGGGGGGCTCTGGGGCCAACGTCCTGACTTTC.

In regard to this clonotype: At one of its ends the junction is not consistent with the germline gene, which may arise from a read error. The gene calls are TRBV11-1 and TRBJ2-5; TRBD1 aligns across 8 bases. The germline V gene has CDR1 SGHAT and CDR2 FQDESV (reference sequence). There are 15 residues in the CDR3. The CDR3 is CASSLQGDSQETQYF. The CDR3 DNA sequence: TGCGCCAGCAGCTTACAGGGGGACTCTCAAGAGACCCAGTACTTC. Using reference TRBV11-1 and TRBJ2-5 for the parts outside the CDR3, the full variable domain is EAEVAQSPRYKITEKSQAVAFWCDPISGHATLYWYRQILGQGPELLVQFQDESVVDDSQLPKDRFSAERLKGVDSTLKIQPAELGDSAMYLCASSLQGDSQETQYFGPGTRLLVL.

This clonotype came up many times. The chain combines TRBV3-1 with TRBJ1-2; TRBD1 is a possible D gene (5 bases). Trimming took off 6 bases at V and 7 bases at J, with 15 bases between the two ends. The CDR3 has 13 residues. Per the germline V gene, CDR1 is LGHDT and CDR2 is YNNKEL (reference sequence). The CDR3: CASRPGGRGGYTF. CDR3 in DNA: TGTGCCAGCAGGCCCGGGGGAAGGGGTGGCTACACCTTC.

Ten or more counts support this clonotype. The chain employs TRBV7-9 and TRBJ1-2; 10 bases are a match to TRBD1. The CDR3 covers 14 residues. V lost 8 bases and J lost 4; bases outside the gene matches: 7. Germline V gene data show CDR1 as SEHNR and CDR2 as FQNEAQ (reference sequence). CDR3 bases: TGTGCCAGCTTCGACAGGGGGCTTGGCTATGGCTACACCTTC. Translated: CASFDRGLGYGYTF.

The rearrangement links TRBV30 to TRBJ1-2; perhaps TRBD1 as D (6 bases). The CDR3 extends over 15 amino acids. CDR1 is GTSNPN, CDR2 SVGIG, per germline (reference sequence). The V and J ends lost 2 bases and 4 bases respectively, with 17 bases between them. CDR3 sequence reads: CAWSPTTGLFYGYTF. The CDR3 DNA sequence: TGTGCCTGGAGTCCCACGACAGGTCTCTTCTATGGCTACACCTTC.

About this clonotype itself: A clone one base away is much larger, so this may be a read error. In this CDR3 the conserved last residue, phenylalanine or tryptophan, is missing, so a read error is likely. V and J are TRBV6-1 and TRBJ2-7; a possible D gene is TRBD1 (6 bases). Trimming took off 5 bases at V and 3 bases at J, with 11 bases between the two ends. The CDR3 covers 13 residues. The germline V gene encodes CDR1 MNHNS and CDR2 SASEGT. CDR3 region: CASSMGHNYEQYS. In nucleotides, the CDR3 is TGTGCCAGCAGTATGGGACACAACTACGAGCAGTACTCC.

This clonotype was picked up many times. The chain joins TRBV28 to TRBJ1-2, with D hard to call. This CDR3 is 13 amino acids long. The V gene lost 8 bases and the J gene lost 4 bases, with 14 bases spanning the gap. The germline V gene has CDR1 MDHEN and CDR2 SYDVKM. The CDR3 coding sequence is TGTGCCAGCCGCGAGCGGGGTGGCTATGGCTACACCTTC. Protein sequence: CASRERGGYGYTF.

The chain carries TRBV10-3 and TRBJ2-1, with a possible D match to TRBD1 (5 bases). Germline loops: CDR1 ENHRY, CDR2 SYGVKD. The CDR3 sequence is 14 residues long. Trimming shortened V by 6 bases and J by 4 bases, and 13 bases separated the two germline ends. CDR3 loop: CAIRRTPRYNEQFF. Written as DNA, the CDR3 is TGTGCCATCAGGAGGACACCTCGGTACAATGAGCAGTTCTTC.

V gene TRBV2 combines with J gene TRBJ1-1; no reliable D call. The germline V gene has CDR1 SNHLY and CDR2 FYNNEI. The germline V and J ends were trimmed by 3 bases and 5 bases, with 10 bases remaining between them. CDR3 length equals 13 residues. CDR3 protein: CASSEAAVTEAFF. The CDR3 DNA reads as TGTGCCAGCAGTGAGGCGGCAGTAACTGAAGCTTTCTTT.

There are many counts of this clonotype. V usage is TRBV3-1 and J usage is TRBJ2-1, with 7 nucleotides matching TRBD1. The trim removed 1 base at V and 14 bases at J, leaving 5 bases unmatched. Per germline, CDR1 LGHDT and CDR2 YNNKEL (reference sequence). CDR3 length: 12 amino acids. CDR3 amino acids: CASSQGTGRKFF. The CDR3 DNA reads as TGTGCCAGCAGCCAAGGGACAGGAAGGAAGTTCTTC.

V usage is TRBV9 and J usage is TRBJ2-3, with 9 nucleotides matching TRBD2. Trimming removed 1 base from V and 3 bases from J; junction bases left unmatched: 3. The germline V gene encodes CDR1 SGDLS and CDR2 YYNGEE. The CDR3 contains 15 residues. The chain's CDR3 is CASSVSSGSTDTQYF. DNA for the CDR3: TGTGCCAGCAGCGTAAGTAGCGGGAGTACAGATACGCAGTATTTT.

This clonotype was picked up many times. The chain combines TRBV2 with TRBJ1-4; TRBD1 aligns across 8 bases. The germline V gene has CDR1 SNHLY and CDR2 FYNNEI. V lost 7 bases to trimming and J lost 2 bases; unmatched junction nucleotides: 9. The CDR3 runs to 16 residues. CDR3 protein: CASNVQGDATNEKLFF. The DNA of the CDR3 is TGTGCCAGCAATGTACAGGGGGATGCGACTAATGAAAAACTGTTTTTT.

This clonotype was found many times. The chain couples TRBV20-1 to TRBJ1-6; D is perhaps TRBD1 (5 bases). CDR3 length: 13 amino acids. The germline gives CDR1 DFQATT, CDR2 SNEGSKA (reference sequence). V was pared by 3 bases and J by 10 bases, with 13 bases between. As DNA, the CDR3 is TGCAGTGCTAGGGGGCCGGGGAGATCACCCCTCCACTTT. Protein sequence: CSARGPGRSPLHF.

In this sample, this clonotype turned up many times. The chain links TRBV7-8 to TRBJ2-1, with 7 bases identical to TRBD2. The CDR3 runs 17 residues. Looked up from germline, CDR1 is SGHVS and CDR2 is FQNEAQ. J was trimmed by 0 bases and V by 0 bases; bases with no gene match: 5. Here the CDR3 DNA reads TGTGCCAGCAGCTTAGCCCCCCTAGCGGTCTCCTACAATGAGCAGTTCTTC. Translating gives CASSLAPLAVSYNEQFF. The whole variable domain, filled in from reference TRBV7-8 and TRBJ2-1, reads GAGVSQSPRYKVAKRGQDVALRCDPISGHVSLFWYQQALGQGPEFLTYFQNEAQLDKSGLPSDRFFAERPEGSVSTLKIQRTQQEDSAVYLCASSLAPLAVSYNEQFFGPGTRLTVL.

This clonotype was observed many times. This chain uses TRBV18 with TRBJ2-5, with D perhaps matching TRBD1 (6 bases). Germline CDR1 reads KGHSH; CDR2 reads LQKENI. This CDR3 contains 14 residues. V was cut by 4 bases and J by 5 bases, with 14 bases left in between. In DNA form, the CDR3 reads TGTGCCAGCTCACAAGGGGGTAATAGCGAGACCCAGTACTTC. Encoded protein: CASSQGGNSETQYF.

This clonotype appeared many times. The junction departs from the called germline gene at one end, perhaps through a read error. The chain joins TRBV7-2 to TRBJ2-5, with unresolved D. Germline V CDR1 and CDR2: SGHTA, FQGNSA. The CDR3 totals 15 residues. The CDR3 bases are TGTGCCAGCTGCTTAGGTCCAGGACCTCAAGAGACCCAGTACTTC. Protein: CASCLGPGPQETQYF.